Listed below are T cell receptor beta chains from one sample, sequenced in a study of OX40 agonist ivuxolimab in advanced cancers. Only in-frame clones appear in the TCRdb table, and some are missing; sequencing was by immunoSEQ multiplex PCR. The table records tens of thousands of clones, 65% to 90% of them present only once. Sequenced here: CD4+ or CD8+ T cells sorted from blood, sampled in a trial of the OX40 agonist ivuxolimab. The receptors were gathered from an adult with an advanced solid tumor such as melanoma, head and neck, liver or kidney cancer. Both conserved end residues are part of each CDR3.

TRBJ1-1,TRBV4-2,CASSQRTGNTEAFF
TRBJ2-5,TRBV9,CASTPGLAGGRETQYF
TRBJ1-2,TRBV11-2,CASSLGGGLANYGYTF
TRBJ1-1,TRBV28,CASIGWGGEAFF
TRBJ2-3,TRBV10-3,CATQKLAGGGDTQYF
TRBJ2-7,TRBV4-1,CASSQAIGQTYEQYF
TRBJ2-6,TRBV10-3,CAIRGGLAGSGANVLTF
TRBJ2-5,TRBV9,CASSNTGTQYF
TRBJ1-1,TRBV7-2,CASSLLRTANTEAFF
TRBJ2-3,TRBV4-3,CASSQGRLAGSPDTQYF
TRBJ2-2,TRBV23-1,CASSFRGGTGDTGELFF
TRBJ1-4,TRBV19,CASRLMGIEKLFF
TRBJ2-3,TRBV7-3,CASRKDRGSQDTQYF
TRBJ1-5,TRBV6-6,CASGPFKGSNQPQHF
TRBJ2-7,TRBV7-8,CASSFGHGAYEQYF
TRBJ2-7,TRBV6-6,CASSYSASTYEQYF
TRBJ2-5,TRBV5-1,CASRGGSGQETQYF
TRBJ1-3,TRBV11-3,CASSFGQGLPGYSGNTIYF
TRBJ2-2,TRBV19,CASSINAGQGGELFF
TRBJ2-2,TRBV21-1,CASSKGEKGGTGELFF
TRBJ2-7,TRBV7-9,CASSLSQGYEQYF
TRBJ1-2,TRBV5-6,CASSPGTIYGYTF